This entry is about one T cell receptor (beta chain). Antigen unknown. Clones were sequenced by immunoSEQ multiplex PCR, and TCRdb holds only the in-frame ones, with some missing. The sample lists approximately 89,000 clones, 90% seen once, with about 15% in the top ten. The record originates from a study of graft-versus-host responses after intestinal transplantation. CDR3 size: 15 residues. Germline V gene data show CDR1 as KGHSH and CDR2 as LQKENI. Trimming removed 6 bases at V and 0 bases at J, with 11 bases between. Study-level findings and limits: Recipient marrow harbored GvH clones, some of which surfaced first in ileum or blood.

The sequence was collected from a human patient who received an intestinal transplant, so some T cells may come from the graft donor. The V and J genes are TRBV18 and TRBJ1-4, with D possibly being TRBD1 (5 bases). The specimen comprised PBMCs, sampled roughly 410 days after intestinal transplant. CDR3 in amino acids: CASSRDSSTNEKLFF. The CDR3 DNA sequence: TGTGCCAGCTCCCGAGACAGCTCAACTAATGAAAAACTGTTTTTT.